These 10 T cell receptor beta chains originate from one sample sequenced in a study of blood T cell repertoires in COVID-19. Profiling relied on immunoSEQ multiplex PCR, and the TCRdb table lists in-frame clones only, not all of them. The sample has around 400,000 clones, more than 75% seen once. Sequenced: peripheral blood. These receptors originate from a woman aged 60-70 years with COVID-19, enrolled during active disease.

V gene TRBV5-6 combines with J gene TRBJ2-1; 12 bases are shared with TRBD2. CDR1 and CDR2 (germline): SGHDT, YYEEEE. This CDR3 is 16 amino acids long. With V trimmed by 1 base and J by 8 bases, 7 bases remained unmatched. The CDR3 sequence: CASSLRASGGAYEQFF. In nucleotides, the CDR3 is TGTGCCAGCAGCTTGCGGGCTAGCGGGGGGGCGTATGAGCAGTTCTTC.

The chain carries TRBV24-1 and TRBJ1-2; 8 bases are a match to TRBD1. This CDR3 region has 18 residues. Per germline, CDR1 KGHDR and CDR2 SFDVKD. The V gene end was trimmed by 3 bases and the J gene end by 2 bases; junction bases not matched to a gene: 13. The CDR3 sequence: CATSDRDRGRNPNYGYTF. DNA of the CDR3: TGTGCCACCAGTGATCGCGACAGGGGACGGAATCCGAACTATGGCTACACCTTC.

The chain uses TRBV7-9 and TRBJ1-3; D is uncertain. The CDR3 has 13 amino acids. Deletions cut 1 base from V and 3 bases from J, with 4 bases between. The germline gives CDR1 SEHNR, CDR2 FQNEAQ (reference sequence). CDR3 DNA sequence: TGTGCCAGCAGCTTAGTCGGTGGAAACACCATATATTTT. Its translation: CASSLVGGNTIYF. The full variable domain, in which reference TRBV7-9 and TRBJ1-3 provide the parts outside the CDR3, is DTGVSQNPRHKITKRGQNVTFRCDPISEHNRLYWYRQTLGQGPEFLTYFQNEAQLEKSRLLSDRFSAERPKGSFSTLEIQRTEQGDSAMYLCASSLVGGNTIYFGEGSWLTVV.

This clone was seen once. The CDR3 is CASSHGQGDNSPLHF. DNA for the CDR3: TGTGCCAGCAGCCACGGACAGGGGGATAATTCACCCCTCCACTTT. The chain uses TRBV5-4 and TRBJ1-6; 10 bases map to TRBD1. The V segment lost 4 bases and the J segment 5 bases; nucleotides outside the gene matches: 3. The CDR3 is 15 residues long. Germline V CDR1 and CDR2: SGHNT, YYREEE (reference sequence).

The V gene is TRBV6-6, the J gene TRBJ1-5; no reliable D call. The germline gives CDR1 MNHNY, CDR2 SVGAGI (reference sequence). The CDR3 contains 13 residues. V dropped 2 bases and J dropped 4 bases, with 6 bases sitting between them. The chain's CDR3 is CASSYTDNQPQHF. The CDR3 nucleotides read TGTGCCAGCAGTTACACTGATAATCAGCCCCAGCATTTT.

The sample holds one count of this clone. The chain carries TRBV9 and TRBJ1-2; a possible D gene is TRBD1 (5 bases). There are 14 residues in the CDR3. V was pared by 4 bases and J by 10 bases, with 20 bases between. Germline CDR1 and CDR2: SGDLS and YYNGEE. The CDR3 DNA follows: TGTGCCAGCAGCTCCCAGACGGGGGTGGTTGACTACACCTTC. Amino acid sequence: CASSSQTGVVDYTF.

The V call is TRBV3-1 (or the pseudogene TRBV3-2), the J call TRBJ1-2; D perhaps matches TRBD1 (5 bases). Looked up from germline, CDR1 is LGHDT and CDR2 is YNNKEL (reference sequence). The CDR3 is 16 amino acids. Trimming took off 1 base at V and 4 bases at J, with 16 bases between the two ends. CDR3 bases: TGTGCCAGCAGCCAAGGACAGACCTACCTCCTCTATGGCTACACCTTC. The encoded protein is CASSQGQTYLLYGYTF.

The rearrangement uses TRBV5-8 and TRBJ1-2; 7 nucleotides agree with TRBD1. The germline V gene encodes CDR1 SGHTS and CDR2 YDEGEE. Unmatched junction bases numbered 12, after V lost 3 bases and J lost 4 bases. CDR3 length equals 16 residues. The CDR3 nucleotides are TGTGCCAGCAGCTGGGCGTCAGGCCAGGGGGGCTATGGCTACACCTTC. Protein product: CASSWASGQGGYGYTF.

This chain uses TRBV25-1 with TRBJ1-2; D call uncertain. The CDR3 runs to 15 residues. Per germline, CDR1 MGHDK and CDR2 SYGVNS. With 0 bases removed from V and 3 bases from J, the gap between germline ends came to 11 bases. CDR3 in amino acids: CASSEYSGQDYGYTF. In nucleotides, the CDR3 is TGTGCCAGCAGTGAATATAGTGGGCAGGACTATGGCTACACCTTC.

The J gene is TRBJ2-7, the V gene TRBV12-3 or TRBV12-4; D gene ambiguous. The CDR3 length is 13 residues. The V end was cut by 0 bases, the J end by 7 bases, with 10 bases between. This CDR3 reads CASSLAAPGEQYF. CDR3 sequence (DNA): TGTGCCAGCAGTTTAGCGGCCCCCGGGGAGCAGTACTTC.